This T cell receptor beta chain emerged from a study of T cell changes during pregnancy in multiple sclerosis. This clone came up once. Generated by immunoSEQ multiplex PCR, the TCRdb table keeps only in-frame clones and is missing some. The data hold about 67,000 clones, with 92% observed a single time. The CDR3 spans 14 residues. Germline CDR1 reads SGHAT; CDR2 reads FQNNGV. V shed 2 bases, J shed 8 bases, and the junction held 3 bases outside the gene matches. The chain is built from TRBV11-2 and TRBJ2-1, with 10 bases aligning to TRBD2. The sample consisted of peripheral blood, taken in the second trimester of pregnancy. The source is a female donor in good health, enrolled as a control in a pregnancy study. The CDR3 loop is CASSLSGGAHEQFF. The CDR3 DNA sequence: TGTGCCAGCAGCTTAAGCGGGGGGGCCCATGAGCAGTTCTTC. The variable domain in full, with the rest retrieved from reference TRBV11-2 and TRBJ2-1, is EAGVAQSPRYKIIEKRQSVAFWCNPISGHATLYWYQQILGQGPKLLIQFQNNGVVDDSQLPKDRFSAERLKGVDSTLKIQPAKLEDSAVYLCASSLSGGAHEQFFGPGTRLTVL.